Each of the 27 T cell receptor beta chains below was sequenced from the same sample in a study of blood T cell repertoires in COVID-19 (TCRdb year 2020). The library came from the immunoSEQ multiplex PCR assay. TCRdb retrieved this table from immuneACCESS and kept in-frame rearrangements only. Not all clones are present; in checked studies, unresolved V genes account for under half, and no reason is known for the remainder. This sample comprises 9,700 or so clones, 80% of them detected only once. In total, the top ten clones hold about 7.4% of the sample. The sequenced material came from peripheral blood. These receptors came from a man aged 70 or older with active COVID-19.

This chain joins TRBV6-1 and TRBJ2-6; D gene ambiguous. CDR1 and CDR2 (germline): MNHNS, SASEGT. V lost 3 bases and J 0 bases, leaving 6 bases between the germline ends. The CDR3 has 15 residues. In DNA form, the CDR3 reads TGTGCCAGCAGTGAGCCCGGCTCTGGGGCCAACGTCCTGACTTTC. It translates to CASSEPGSGANVLTF.

The chain carries TRBV6-4 and TRBJ1-1; D might be TRBD1 (5 bases). V lost 8 bases to trimming and J lost 1 base, with 14 bases between them. Germline CDR1 and CDR2: MRHNA and SNTAGT. The CDR3 contains 14 residues. The CDR3 nucleotides read TGTGCCAGCGGTCCAGGGCCTAGGAACACTGAAGCTTTCTTT. Its translation: CASGPGPRNTEAFF.

In this sample, this clone turned up once. V and J are TRBV14 and TRBJ2-3; D is possibly TRBD1 (6 bases). Between the trimmed V and J ends, which lost 1 base and 6 bases, there was a span of 11 bases. The CDR3 has 14 residues. Germline V lookup: CDR1 SGHDN, CDR2 FVKESK. Here the CDR3 reads CASSQGRTGDTQYF. CDR3 DNA sequence: TGTGCCAGCAGCCAAGGGAGAACAGGGGATACGCAGTATTTT.

The V call is TRBV5-1, the J call TRBJ1-1; 9 bases map to TRBD1. The trim removed 5 bases at V and 11 bases at J, leaving 10 bases unmatched. Germline CDR1 reads SGHRS; CDR2 reads YFSETQ. The CDR3 loop spans 13 amino acids. CDR3 sequence: CASRGQGGPAAFF. The CDR3 DNA follows: TGCGCCAGCAGGGGACAGGGCGGGCCGGCCGCTTTCTTT.

The chain has TRBV4-3 and TRBJ1-1; D is undetermined. V lost 0 bases, J lost 2 bases, and 7 bases lay in between. The germline CDR1 and CDR2 sequences are LGHNA and YSLEER. This CDR3 has 14 residues. The CDR3: CASSQDTVNTEAFF. The CDR3 DNA is TGCGCCAGCAGCCAAGATACAGTAAACACTGAAGCTTTCTTT.

CDR3 sequence: CASKADTSTDTQYF. CDR3 in DNA: TGTGCCAGCAAAGCGGATACTAGCACAGATACGCAGTATTTT. This sequence joins TRBV2 and TRBJ2-3; TRBD2 is a possible D gene (5 bases). The CDR3 contains 14 residues. The V end lost 7 bases, the J end lost 0 bases, and 11 bases lay between the germline ends. Per germline, CDR1 SNHLY and CDR2 FYNNEI.

The V and J genes are TRBV27 and TRBJ1-1; D might be TRBD1 (5 bases). This CDR3 contains 18 residues. The germline V and J ends were trimmed by 3 bases and 3 bases, with 23 bases remaining between them. CDR1 and CDR2 (germline): MNHEY, SMNVEV (reference sequence). CDR3 sequence: CASSFRSPGPRRDTEAFF. For the CDR3, the DNA is TGTGCCAGCAGTTTCCGGAGTCCGGGACCCAGGAGGGACACTGAAGCTTTCTTT.

This clone occurred a few times. The CDR3 reads CASSLKGKTGQYYGYTF. The DNA of the CDR3 is TGTGCCAGCAGTTTAAAGGGCAAAACAGGGCAGTACTATGGCTACACCTTC. This chain joins TRBV28 and TRBJ1-2; possibly TRBD1 for D (6 bases). Germline-derived CDR1 and CDR2 are MDHEN and SYDVKM. V lost 2 bases and J lost 3, with 19 bases in between. CDR3 size: 17 residues.

This chain links TRBV5-1 with TRBJ2-1, with 9 bases lining up with TRBD2. This CDR3 is 15 amino acids long. J gave up 0 bases and V 3 bases, and 1 base lay outside the gene matches. Germline V gene data show CDR1 as SGHRS and CDR2 as YFSETQ. CDR3 in DNA: TGCGCCAGCAGCTCTAGCGGGGTCTCCTACAATGAGCAGTTCTTC. This sequence encodes CASSSSGVSYNEQFF.

This chain joins TRBV5-1 and TRBJ2-3, with D possibly TRBD1 on 5 matching bases. This CDR3 has 14 residues. The V gene lost 7 bases and the J gene lost 4 bases, with 16 bases spanning the gap. Germline CDR1 SGHRS, CDR2 YFSETQ. CDR3 bases: TGCGCCAGCGGGCAGGGTAGGGGTGCAGATACGCAGTATTTT. Protein: CASGQGRGADTQYF.

The rearrangement links TRBV5-1 to TRBJ2-7; 12 nucleotides agree with TRBD1. The CDR3 length is 17 residues. V lost 3 bases and J lost 2; bases outside the gene matches: 9. Germline loops: CDR1 SGHRS, CDR2 YFSETQ. CDR3 DNA sequence: TGCGCCAGCAGCTGGGGACAGGGGGCGGGTGGTACCTACGAGCAGTACTTC. Encoded protein: CASSWGQGAGGTYEQYF. The full variable domain, with the rest looked up from reference TRBV5-1 and TRBJ2-7, is KAGVTQTPRYLIKTRGQQVTLSCSPISGHRSVSWYQQTPGQGLQFLFEYFSETQRNKGNFPGRFSGRQFSNSRSEMNVSTLELGDSALYLCASSWGQGAGGTYEQYFGPGTRLTVT.

This clone has just one count. This chain links TRBV29-1 with TRBJ2-2, with TRBD1 as a possible D gene (7 bases). Trimming stripped 5 bases from V and 7 bases from J, with 14 bases between. The CDR3 spans 13 residues. Germline V gene data show CDR1 as SQVTM and CDR2 as ANQGSEA. As DNA, the CDR3 is TGCAGCGTTATGACAGGGAGGAACGGGGAGCTGTTTTTT. Amino acids: CSVMTGRNGELFF.

The chain is built from TRBV28 and TRBJ2-3, with 11 positions matching TRBD1. J was trimmed by 4 bases and V by 8 bases; bases with no gene match: 5. The CDR3 is made up of 14 amino acids. Germline V lookup: CDR1 MDHEN, CDR2 SYDVKM. This CDR3 reads CASFRTGGADTQYF. For the CDR3, the DNA is TGTGCCAGCTTCCGGACAGGGGGCGCAGATACGCAGTATTTT.

The chain uses TRBV2 and TRBJ2-3; 7 positions match TRBD1. Germline assignment: CDR1 SNHLY and CDR2 FYNNEI. CDR3 length: 17 residues. The V gene end was trimmed by 6 bases and the J gene end by 5 bases; junction bases not matched to a gene: 17. The CDR3 protein is CASSPRTGRGGVDTQYF. In nucleotides, the CDR3 is TGTGCCAGCAGCCCCCGGACAGGTCGGGGTGGTGTAGATACGCAGTATTTT.

The chain carries TRBV18 and TRBJ1-6; 7 nucleotides line up with TRBD1. Germline CDR1 and CDR2: KGHSH and LQKENI. This CDR3 is 14 amino acids long. The V gene end was trimmed by 9 bases and the J gene end by 5 bases; junction bases not matched to a gene: 7. CDR3 sequence (DNA): TGTGCCAGTAAAGGGACAGCAGATAATTCACCCCTCCACTTT. It codes for CASKGTADNSPLHF.

The chain joins TRBV5-1 to TRBJ2-3, with TRBD2 identical over 8 bases. The CDR3 loop spans 16 amino acids. Trimming removed 1 base from V and 2 bases from J; junction bases left unmatched: 6. Germline V gene data show CDR1 as SGHRS and CDR2 as YFSETQ. The CDR3 region is CASSLSVAGTTDTQYF. Here the CDR3 DNA reads TGCGCCAGCAGCTTGTCTGTAGCGGGGACCACAGATACGCAGTATTTT. The full variable domain, its missing parts supplied by reference TRBV5-1 and TRBJ2-3, is KAGVTQTPRYLIKTRGQQVTLSCSPISGHRSVSWYQQTPGQGLQFLFEYFSETQRNKGNFPGRFSGRQFSNSRSEMNVSTLELGDSALYLCASSLSVAGTTDTQYFGPGTRLTVL.

V gene TRBV5-1 combines with J gene TRBJ2-3; 8 nucleotides match TRBD1. The V gene end was trimmed by 3 bases and the J gene end by 2 bases; junction bases not matched to a gene: 5. The CDR3 loop spans 15 amino acids. Germline CDR1 reads SGHRS; CDR2 reads YFSETQ. The CDR3 sequence is CASSSRDRSTDTQYF. CDR3 bases: TGCGCCAGCAGCTCCCGGGACAGGTCCACAGATACGCAGTATTTT.

J is TRBJ1-1 and V is TRBV2; TRBD1 is a possible D gene (5 bases). V gave up 5 bases and J gave up 2 bases, with 9 bases separating them. Germline V gives CDR1 SNHLY, CDR2 FYNNEI. The CDR3 is 13 residues long. The CDR3 protein is CASSWTQNTEAFF. In DNA, the CDR3 is TGTGCCAGCAGTTGGACACAAAACACTGAAGCTTTCTTT.

This chain uses TRBV28 with TRBJ2-1, with D perhaps matching TRBD1 (5 bases). The CDR3 has 15 residues. Germline V gene lookup returns CDR1 MDHEN and CDR2 SYDVKM. V was shortened by 9 bases and J by 6 bases, with 21 bases between the two germline ends. This chain's CDR3 is CASSERLGQFNEQFF. The CDR3 nucleotides read TGTGCCAGTTCCGAGCGCCTGGGGCAATTCAATGAGCAGTTCTTC.

A word on this clone: Other DNA sequences within the sample encode an identical CDR3. The chain recombines TRBV24-1 with TRBJ2-1; 12 nucleotides agree with TRBD2. The J segment lost 7 bases and the V segment lost 0 bases, leaving 6 bases of the junction unmatched. The germline V gene has CDR1 KGHDR and CDR2 SFDVKD. The CDR3 loop spans 17 amino acids. Here the CDR3 DNA reads TGTGCCACCAGTGATTTGTCGACTAGCGGGAGAGTAAATGAGCAGTTCTTC. Translating it yields CATSDLSTSGRVNEQFF.

A few counts support this clone. V usage is TRBV5-1 and J usage is TRBJ1-2; D might be TRBD1 (5 bases). The CDR3 consists of 15 residues. Germline V gene sequence: CDR1 SGHRS, CDR2 YFSETQ. The V end lost 1 base, the J end lost 5 bases, and 15 bases lay between the germline ends. The CDR3 region is CASSLSQGTLYGYTF. The CDR3 DNA follows: TGCGCCAGCAGCTTGTCGCAGGGAACTCTTTATGGCTACACCTTC.

The gene calls are TRBV5-6 and TRBJ2-2, with 9 nucleotides matching TRBD2. V lost 3 bases to trimming and J lost 5 bases; unmatched junction nucleotides: 8. The CDR3 has 16 residues. The V gene's germline CDR1 is SGHDT and CDR2 YYEEEE. Here the CDR3 reads CASSSIAGAGTGELFF. Here the CDR3 DNA reads TGTGCCAGCAGCTCTATAGCGGGAGCAGGTACCGGGGAGCTGTTTTTT.

The CDR3 DNA reads TGCGCCAGCAGCTCTGACCCCGGGACAGCAAATGGCTACACCTTC. It yields the protein CASSSDPGTANGYTF. The chain recombines TRBV5-1 with TRBJ1-2, with 7 nucleotides matching TRBD1. CDR1 is SGHRS and CDR2 is YFSETQ in the germline V gene. The CDR3 is 15 residues long. V trimming: 3 bases; J trimming: 6 bases; junction bases outside the gene matches: 11.

V is TRBV28 and J is TRBJ1-2; no clear D. Germline lookup yields CDR1 MDHEN and CDR2 SYDVKM. V was trimmed by 7 bases and J by 3 bases, leaving 9 bases between them. The CDR3 totals 12 residues. The CDR3 DNA is TGTGCCAGCATGGAGGGTTACTATGGCTACACCTTC. Its protein is CASMEGYYGYTF.

V and J are TRBV28 and TRBJ1-1; 9 nucleotides align to TRBD1. From germline, CDR1 is MDHEN and CDR2 SYDVKM. The CDR3 runs 12 residues. V was pared by 6 bases and J by 9 bases, with 5 bases of the junction left unmatched. The chain's CDR3 is CASRADRGKAFF. CDR3 sequence (DNA): TGTGCCAGCAGGGCGGACAGGGGAAAAGCTTTCTTT. Complete variable domain (other parts from reference TRBV28 and TRBJ1-1): DVKVTQSSRYLVKRTGEKVFLECVQDMDHENMFWYRQDPGLGLRLIYFSYDVKMKEKGDIPEGYSVSREKKERFSLILESASTNQTSMYLCASRADRGKAFFGQGTRLTVV.

A single count supports this clone. In DNA, the CDR3 is TGTGCCAGCACCCAAGGACAGGGGGCGGGGGAGCAGTACTTC. Residues: CASTQGQGAGEQYF. The chain couples TRBV5-8 to TRBJ2-7, with 11 bases matching TRBD1. Germline-derived CDR1 and CDR2 are SGHTS and YDEGEE. V lost 6 bases and J lost 7; bases outside the gene matches: 9. CDR3 length: 14 amino acids.

The rearrangement links TRBV28 to TRBJ1-2; 9 bases match TRBD1. CDR3 length equals 13 residues. V was clipped by 3 bases and J by 7 bases; unmatched bases: 3. From germline, CDR1 is MDHEN and CDR2 SYDVKM. The CDR3 spells CASSLGQGGGYTF. DNA of the CDR3: TGTGCCAGCAGTTTGGGACAGGGAGGTGGCTACACCTTC.